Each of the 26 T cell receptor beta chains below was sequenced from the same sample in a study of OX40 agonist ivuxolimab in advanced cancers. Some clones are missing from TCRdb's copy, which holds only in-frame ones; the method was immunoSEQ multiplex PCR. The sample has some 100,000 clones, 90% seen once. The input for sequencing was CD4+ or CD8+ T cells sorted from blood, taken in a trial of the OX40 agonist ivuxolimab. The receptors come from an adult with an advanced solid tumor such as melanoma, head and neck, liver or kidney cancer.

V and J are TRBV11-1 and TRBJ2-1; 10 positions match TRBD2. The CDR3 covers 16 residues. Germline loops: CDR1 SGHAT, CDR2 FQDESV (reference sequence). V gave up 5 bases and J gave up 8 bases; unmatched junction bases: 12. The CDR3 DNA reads TGTGCCAGCAGCCGGGGACTAGCGCGCACTGCACATGAGCAGTTCTTC. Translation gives CASSRGLARTAHEQFF.

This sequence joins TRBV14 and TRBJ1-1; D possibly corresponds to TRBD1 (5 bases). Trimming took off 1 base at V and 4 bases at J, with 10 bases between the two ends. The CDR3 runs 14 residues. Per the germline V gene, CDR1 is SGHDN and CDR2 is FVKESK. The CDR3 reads CASSQAVDSTEAFF. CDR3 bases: TGTGCCAGCAGCCAAGCCGTTGACAGCACTGAAGCTTTCTTT.

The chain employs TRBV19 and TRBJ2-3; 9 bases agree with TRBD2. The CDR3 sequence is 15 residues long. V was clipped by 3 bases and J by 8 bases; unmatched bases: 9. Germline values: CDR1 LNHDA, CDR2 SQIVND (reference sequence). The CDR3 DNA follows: TGTGCCAGTAGTATCAGGCTAGCGGGAAAAGGTACGCAGTATTTT. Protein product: CASSIRLAGKGTQYF.

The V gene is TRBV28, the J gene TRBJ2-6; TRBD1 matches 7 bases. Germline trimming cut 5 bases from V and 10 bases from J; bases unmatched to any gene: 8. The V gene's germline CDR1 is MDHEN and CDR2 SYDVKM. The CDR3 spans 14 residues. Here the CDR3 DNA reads TGTGCCAGCAGTACCGGGACAGAGGTTAACGTCCTGACTTTC. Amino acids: CASSTGTEVNVLTF. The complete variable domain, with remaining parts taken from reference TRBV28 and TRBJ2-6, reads DVKVTQSSRYLVKRTGEKVFLECVQDMDHENMFWYRQDPGLGLRLIYFSYDVKMKEKGDIPEGYSVSREKKERFSLILESASTNQTSMYLCASSTGTEVNVLTFGAGSRLTVL.

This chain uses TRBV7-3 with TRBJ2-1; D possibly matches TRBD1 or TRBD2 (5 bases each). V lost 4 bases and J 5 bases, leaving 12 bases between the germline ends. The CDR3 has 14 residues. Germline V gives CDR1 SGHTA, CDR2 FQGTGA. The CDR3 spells CASSSLRDDNEQFF. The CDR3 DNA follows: TGTGCCAGCAGCTCCTTAAGGGACGACAATGAGCAGTTCTTC.

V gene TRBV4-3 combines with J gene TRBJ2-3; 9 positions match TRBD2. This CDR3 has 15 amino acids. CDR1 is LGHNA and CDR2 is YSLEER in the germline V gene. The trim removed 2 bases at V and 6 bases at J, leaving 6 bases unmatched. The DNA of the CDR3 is TGCGCCAGCAGCCAATGGGCGGGAGGGCCGGATACGCAGTATTTT. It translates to CASSQWAGGPDTQYF.

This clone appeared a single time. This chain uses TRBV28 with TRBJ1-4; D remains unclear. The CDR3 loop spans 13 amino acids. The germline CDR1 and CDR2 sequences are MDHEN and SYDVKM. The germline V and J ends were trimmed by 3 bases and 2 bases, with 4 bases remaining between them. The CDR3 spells CASSFSTNEKLFF. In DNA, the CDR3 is TGTGCCAGCAGTTTTAGTACTAATGAAAAACTGTTTTTT.

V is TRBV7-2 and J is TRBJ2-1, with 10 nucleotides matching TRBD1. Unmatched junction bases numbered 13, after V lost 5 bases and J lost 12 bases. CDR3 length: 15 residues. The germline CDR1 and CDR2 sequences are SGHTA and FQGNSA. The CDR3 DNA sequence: TGTGCCAGCAGCCCAGGGACAGGGGCCCGTGACGGGCAGTTCTTC. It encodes CASSPGTGARDGQFF.

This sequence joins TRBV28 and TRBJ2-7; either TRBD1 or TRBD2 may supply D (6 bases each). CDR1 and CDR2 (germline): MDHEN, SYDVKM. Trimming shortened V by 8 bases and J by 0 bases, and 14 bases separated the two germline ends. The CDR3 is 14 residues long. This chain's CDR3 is CASLRGGSSYEQYF. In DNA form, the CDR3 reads TGTGCCAGCCTCAGGGGAGGTTCCTCCTACGAGCAGTACTTC.

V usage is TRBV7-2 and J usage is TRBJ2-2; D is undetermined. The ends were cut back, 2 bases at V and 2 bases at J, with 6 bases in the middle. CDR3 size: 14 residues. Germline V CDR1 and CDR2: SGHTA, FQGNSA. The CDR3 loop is CASSLLLNTGELFF. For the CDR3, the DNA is TGTGCCAGCAGCTTACTGTTAAACACCGGGGAGCTGTTTTTT.

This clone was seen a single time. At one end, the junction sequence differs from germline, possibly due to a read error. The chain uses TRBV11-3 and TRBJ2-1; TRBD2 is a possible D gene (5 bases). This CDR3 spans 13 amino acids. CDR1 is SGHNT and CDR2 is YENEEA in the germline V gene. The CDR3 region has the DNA TGTGCCAGCAGCCTAGACGGGATCGGTGAGCAGTTCTTC. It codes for CASSLDGIGEQFF. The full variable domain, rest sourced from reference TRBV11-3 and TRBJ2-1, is EAGVVQSPRYKIIEKKQPVAFWCNPISGHNTLYWYLQNLGQGPELLIRYENEEAVDDSQLPKDRFSAERLKGVDSTLKIQPAELGDSAVYLCASSLDGIGEQFFGPGTRLTVL.

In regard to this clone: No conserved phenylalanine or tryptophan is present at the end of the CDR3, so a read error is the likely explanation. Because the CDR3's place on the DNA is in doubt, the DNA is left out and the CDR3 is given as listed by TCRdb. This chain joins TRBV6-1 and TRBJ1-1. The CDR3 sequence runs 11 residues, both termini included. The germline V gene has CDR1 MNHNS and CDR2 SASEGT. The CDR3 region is CASSGGWEGSV.

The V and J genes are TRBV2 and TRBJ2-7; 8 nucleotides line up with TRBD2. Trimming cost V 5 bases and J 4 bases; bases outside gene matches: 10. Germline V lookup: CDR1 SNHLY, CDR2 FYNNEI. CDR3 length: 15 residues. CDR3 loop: CASSPGLVLSYEQYF. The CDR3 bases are TGTGCCAGCAGTCCGGGACTAGTGCTATCGTACGAGCAGTACTTC.

CDR3 residues: CSARSTDEAFF. CDR3 bases: TGCAGTGCTAGGTCGACAGACGAAGCTTTCTTT. V and J are TRBV20-1 and TRBJ1-1; TRBD1 is a possible D gene (5 bases). V lost 3 bases, J lost 8 bases, and 10 bases lay in between. The CDR3 spans 11 residues. Germline V lookup: CDR1 DFQATT, CDR2 SNEGSKA (reference sequence).

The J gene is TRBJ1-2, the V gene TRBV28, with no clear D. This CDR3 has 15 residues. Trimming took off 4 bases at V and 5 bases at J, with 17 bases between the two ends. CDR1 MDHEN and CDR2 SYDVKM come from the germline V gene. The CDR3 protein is CASSSKKGYRYGYTF. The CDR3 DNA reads TGTGCCAGCAGTTCCAAAAAGGGTTATAGGTATGGCTACACCTTC.

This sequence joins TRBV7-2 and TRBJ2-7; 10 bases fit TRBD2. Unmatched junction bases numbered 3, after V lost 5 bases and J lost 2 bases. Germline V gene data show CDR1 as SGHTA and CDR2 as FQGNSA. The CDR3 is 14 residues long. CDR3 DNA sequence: TGTGCCAGCAGCCCCGGGACTAGCGCCTACGAGCAGTACTTC. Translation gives CASSPGTSAYEQYF.

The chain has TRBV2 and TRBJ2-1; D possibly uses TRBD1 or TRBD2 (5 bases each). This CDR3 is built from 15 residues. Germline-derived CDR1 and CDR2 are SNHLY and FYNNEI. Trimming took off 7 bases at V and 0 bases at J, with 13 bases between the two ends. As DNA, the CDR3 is TGTGCCAGCACGACCGGGGACGGCTCCTACAATGAGCAGTTCTTC. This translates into CASTTGDGSYNEQFF.

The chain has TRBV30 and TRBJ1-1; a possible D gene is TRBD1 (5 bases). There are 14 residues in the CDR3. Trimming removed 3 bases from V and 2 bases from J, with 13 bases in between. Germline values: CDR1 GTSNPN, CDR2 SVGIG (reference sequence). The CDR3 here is CAWRGAGRNTEAFF. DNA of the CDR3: TGTGCCTGGAGAGGGGCAGGCAGAAACACTGAAGCTTTCTTT. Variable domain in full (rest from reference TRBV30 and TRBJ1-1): SQTIHQWPATLVQPVGSPLSLECTVEGTSNPNLYWYRQAAGRGLQLLFYSVGIGQISSEVPQNLSASRPQDRQFILSSKKLLLSDSGFYLCAWRGAGRNTEAFFGQGTRLTVV.

The CDR3 DNA is TGCGCCAGCAGCCAAACCAGGACTAGCGGGAGGTCAAACACCGGGGAGCTGTTTTTT. This codes for CASSQTRTSGRSNTGELFF. The chain combines TRBV4-1 with TRBJ2-2; 14 bases map to TRBD2. The germline gives CDR1 MGHRA, CDR2 YSYEKL. The ends lost 2 bases at V and 2 bases at J; junction bases unmatched: 7. This CDR3 contains 19 residues.

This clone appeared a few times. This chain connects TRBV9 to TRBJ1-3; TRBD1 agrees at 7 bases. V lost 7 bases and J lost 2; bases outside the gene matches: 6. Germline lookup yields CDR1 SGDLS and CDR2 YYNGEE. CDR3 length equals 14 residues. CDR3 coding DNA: TGTGCCAGCGGCCGGGACAGAGCTGGAAACACCATATATTTT. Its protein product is CASGRDRAGNTIYF.

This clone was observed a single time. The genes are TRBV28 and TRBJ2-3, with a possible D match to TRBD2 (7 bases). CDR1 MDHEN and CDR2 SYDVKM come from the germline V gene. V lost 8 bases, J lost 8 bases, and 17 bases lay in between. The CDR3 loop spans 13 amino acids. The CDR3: CASLAGAESTQYF. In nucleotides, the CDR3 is TGTGCCAGCCTGGCGGGGGCCGAAAGTACGCAGTATTTT.

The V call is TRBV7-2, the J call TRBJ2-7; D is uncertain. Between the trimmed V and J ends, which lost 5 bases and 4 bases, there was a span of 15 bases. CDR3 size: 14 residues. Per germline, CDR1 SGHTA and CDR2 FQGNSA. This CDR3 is CASSPDQRSYEQYF. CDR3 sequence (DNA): TGTGCCAGCAGCCCGGACCAGCGATCATACGAGCAGTACTTC.

The CDR3 bases are TGTGCCAGCAGCTTCTCTATAAGGACTAGCGGGAGGAGGTCCTACGAGCAGTACTTC. It is translated as CASSFSIRTSGRRSYEQYF. The J gene is TRBJ2-7, the V gene TRBV11-1, with TRBD2 matching 14 bases. Per the germline V gene, CDR1 is SGHAT and CDR2 is FQDESV (reference sequence). The V gene end was trimmed by 3 bases and the J gene end by 1 base; junction bases not matched to a gene: 11. The CDR3 length is 19 residues.

DNA of the CDR3: TGTGCCAGCAGCTTATCTAGCGGGAGTGAGCAGTACTTC. Translating gives CASSLSSGSEQYF. V gene TRBV7-3 combines with J gene TRBJ2-7, with TRBD2 matching 10 bases. The germline gives CDR1 SGHTA, CDR2 FQGTGA. Losses at the gene ends were 2 bases for V and 7 bases for J; bases not matched to a gene: 2. This CDR3 has 13 amino acids.

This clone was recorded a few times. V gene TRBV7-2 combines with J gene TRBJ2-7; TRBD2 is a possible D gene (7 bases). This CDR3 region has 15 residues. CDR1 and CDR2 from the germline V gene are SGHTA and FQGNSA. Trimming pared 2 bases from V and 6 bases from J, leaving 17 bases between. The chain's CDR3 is CASSLKGGGLGEQYF. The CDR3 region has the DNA TGTGCCAGCAGCTTAAAAGGGGGAGGGCTTGGCGAGCAGTACTTC.

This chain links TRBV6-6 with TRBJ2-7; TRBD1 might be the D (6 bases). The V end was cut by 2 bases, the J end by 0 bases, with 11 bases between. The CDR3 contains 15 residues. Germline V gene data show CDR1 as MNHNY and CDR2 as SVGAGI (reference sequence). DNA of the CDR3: TGTGCCAGCAGTTACACTTGGACAGACTCCTACGAGCAGTACTTC. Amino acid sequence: CASSYTWTDSYEQYF.